The sample holds many counts of the clone carrying this T cell receptor (beta chain). No antigen is known for it. Germline-derived CDR1 and CDR2 are KGHSH and LQKENI. The germline V and J ends were trimmed by 6 bases and 7 bases, with 10 bases remaining between them. The CDR3 sequence is 11 residues long. The data stem from a study of T cells in Graves' hyperthyroidism and ophthalmopathy. General study points: A model built on 13 V-J features separated ophthalmopathy from stable hyperthyroidism.

Graves' hyperthyroidism showing no ophthalmopathy progression within 18 months was considered stable. Patients aged 18 to 65 had newly diagnosed hyperthyroidism of under 2 months' duration. RNA transcripts were the template for amplifying TCR beta CDR3 regions. Carried out on the TCR CDR3, a first-round RT-PCR used the HTBI primer set. TCRdb re-derived calls from the multiplex PCR reads in MiXCR, one entry per CDR3 protein. The repertoire holds approximately 640,000 distinct CDR3 sequences, with 15% to 20% as singletons. This clonotype originated in a woman aged 25 to 39 with Graves' hyperthyroidism. The specimen was blood. This chain links TRBV18 with TRBJ2-7, with D perhaps TRBD1 (6 bases). The CDR3 coding sequence is TGTGCCAGCTCGGGGGCGGAAGAGCAGTACTTC. Translated, it gives CASSGAEEQYF.